One and the same sample provided the 2 T cell receptor beta chains below, sequenced in a study of T cell repertoires in cytomegalovirus infection. These receptors have no identified antigens. TCRdb re-derived calls from the reads in MiXCR, one entry per CDR3 protein. The sample holds over 250,000 distinct CDR3 sequences; roughly a fifth are singletons and the top ten take roughly a fifth. The sample here was cultured PBMCs, taken from culture after CMV antigen stimulation. The receptors derive from a human donor in good health (CMV status not recorded). Some clones in this sample may be carry-over from other donors' samples.

The rearrangement uses TRBV11-2 and TRBJ2-2; 7 bases align to TRBD2. The V gene's germline CDR1 is SGHAT and CDR2 FQNNGV. This CDR3 spans 17 amino acids. V was pared by 9 bases and J by 2 bases, with 15 bases of the junction left unmatched. In DNA form, the CDR3 reads TGTGCCAGTCAGTCAGGACTAGGCCTACTAAACACCGGGGAGCTGTTTTTT. Translation gives CASQSGLGLLNTGELFF. Variable domain in full (rest from reference TRBV11-2 and TRBJ2-2): EAGVAQSPRYKIIEKRQSVAFWCNPISGHATLYWYQQILGQGPKLLIQFQNNGVVDDSQLPKDRFSAERLKGVDSTLKIQPAKLEDSAVYLCASQSGLGLLNTGELFFGEGSRLTVL.

The chain recombines TRBV15 with TRBJ2-1, with D perhaps matching TRBD1 (6 bases). The CDR3 totals 13 residues. Looked up from germline, CDR1 is LNHNV and CDR2 is YYDKDF (reference sequence). The V gene lost 0 bases and the J gene lost 10 bases, with 10 bases spanning the gap. The CDR3 nucleotides read TGTGCCACCAGCAGAGATATGGGACAAGAGCAGTTCTTC. Amino acids: CATSRDMGQEQFF.